The sequence of this T cell receptor beta chain was determined in a study of metastatic and nonmetastatic thyroid tumors. Across the study: Patients with malignant and benign thyroid disease provided blood and tumor or nodule tissue, whose repertoires were compared.

Not a single patient had been given any form of treatment at any point before undergoing thyroid surgery. In the original processing: Clinicopathological groups supplied CDR3 differences that were used to build a distant-metastasis classifier for papillary thyroid cancer. TCRdb re-clonotyped the PCR reads through MiXCR. TCRdb's processing, not the study's, gives the V and J calls here. The sample has 25,000 to 35,000 clones, approximately 25% seen once. This clone was seen a few times. Its antigen is unknown. Lacking the conserved final phenylalanine or tryptophan, this CDR3 likely reflects a read error. General study results and limits: A significant increase in TCR beta diversity was reportedly seen in malignant thyroid tumors relative to benign nodules, in blood and tumor.

The TCR originated in a female donor with papillary thyroid cancer or a benign thyroid nodule (not recorded which). Some clones in this sample may be carry-over from other donors' samples. The material sequenced was blood.

For the CDR3, the DNA is TGTGCCAGCAGCCGAACCGGGACAGTGGGCACTAGCGGGGCAGATACGCAGTATCTT. Protein sequence: CASSRTGTVGTSGADTQYL. The chain joins TRBV27 to TRBJ2-3; TRBD2 matches 10 bases. The CDR3 spans 19 residues. J lost 4 bases, V lost 6 bases, and 19 bases had no gene match. Germline V gene sequence: CDR1 MNHEY, CDR2 SMNVEV (reference sequence).